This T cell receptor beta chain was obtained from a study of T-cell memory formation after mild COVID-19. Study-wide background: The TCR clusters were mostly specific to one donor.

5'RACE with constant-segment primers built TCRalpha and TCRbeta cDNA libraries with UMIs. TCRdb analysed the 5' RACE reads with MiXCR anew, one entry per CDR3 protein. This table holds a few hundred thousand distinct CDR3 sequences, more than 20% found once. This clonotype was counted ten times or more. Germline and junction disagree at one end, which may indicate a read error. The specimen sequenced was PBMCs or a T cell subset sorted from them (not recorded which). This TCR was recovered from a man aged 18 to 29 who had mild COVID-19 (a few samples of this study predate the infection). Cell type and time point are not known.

CDR3: CASSPGGDQPQHF. CDR3 DNA sequence: TGTGCCAGCTCACCAGGGGGAGATCAGCCCCAGCATTTT. The rearrangement joins TRBV5-1 to TRBJ1-5, with TRBD1 identical over 7 bases. The CDR3 covers 13 residues. Germline V CDR1 and CDR2: SGHRS, YFSETQ.